This TCR beta chain was identified in a study of Ad26.COV2.S vaccination and SARS-CoV-2 variants (dated by TCRdb to the early 2020s). For the wider study: Donors in the vaccine arm were drawn from COV1001, a multicentre, randomized, double-blind, placebo-controlled phase I-IIa trial testing Ad26.COV2.S in healthy adults. Investigators remained blinded to trial group allocation during experiments and outcome assessment. Trial participants were randomized into five groups of five: low-dose or high-dose Ad26.COV2.S given once or twice, or placebo on both occasions. Ad26.COV2.S was given intramuscularly at 5x10^10 or 1x10^11 viral particles, as a single shot or as two shots 56 days apart. TCRbeta repertoire sequencing served as the tool for gauging how specific and how broad the SARS-CoV-2-reactive T cell receptors were following Ad26.COV2.S vaccination. The TCR-sequenced set comprised approximately 32 samples: some 20 Ad26.COV2.S vaccine recipients, 5 placebo recipients and 8 SARS-CoV-2 convalescent individuals.

The meaning of the sample's treatment or condition label: some 20 received Ad26.COV2.S at low or high dose, single or two shots; about 5 received placebo; per-sample allocation not given. For vaccine and placebo recipients, repertoires were sequenced using samples collected on day 63 after the first injection. In Cohort 1b, about 27 adults aged 18-55 years were enrolled at a single site in Boston, USA, between 29 July and 7 August 2020. Ad26.COV2.S was a replication-incompetent adenovirus type 26 vector that expressed a prefusion-stabilized SARS-CoV-2 spike protein derived from the original Wuhan strain. As for this clone: Its antigen is not yet known. Per-base qualities were not stored, and no clone one base away is much larger.

Findings and caveats that apply to the study as a whole: Substantial breadth of spike-specific CD8+ and CD4+ T cell responses was reported after vaccination. Ad26.COV2.S recipients had higher spike-specific TCR breadth than placebo recipients (P = 0.0014). It was noted by the authors that total T cell responses may have been underestimated by the TCR breadth and depth analyses. The study was not powered for comparison of responses between vaccine doses or regimens. Non-spike TCR breadth was comparable between vaccine and placebo recipients, consistent with the vaccine containing only spike.

Measured from the cysteine to the phenylalanine, the CDR3 is 13 residues long. Only the CDR3 part of the read is kept: 39 bases, read in frame from the first base. The germline ends are 9 bases apart after V is trimmed by 6 bases and J by 1 base. The germline V gene (reference sequence) yields MNHEY for CDR1 and SMNVEV for CDR2. The immunoSEQ Assay was used to sequence TCRbeta CDR3 regions. After extraction, genomic DNA underwent amplification by bias-controlled multiplex PCR, followed by high-throughput sequencing. From the authors' description of their analysis: To quantify the absolute abundance of every unique TCRbeta CDR3 region, sequences were collapsed and filtered. T cell fraction was estimated by normalizing TCRbeta template counts to usable DNA, which was measured by amplifying reference genes present in all nucleated cells. Repertoire TCRs were annotated as SARS-CoV-2-specific by exact matching of V gene, CDR3 amino acid sequence and J gene to a known reactive TCR set. The reference SARS-CoV-2 TCR set was derived from MIRA and filtered for enrichment in COVID-19-positive ImmuneCODE repertoires, a step that removed public or cross-reactive TCRs. Drawing on the MIRA antigens, annotated TCRs were analysed further at the level of specific ORF or position within ORF. Breadth was defined as annotated unique rearrangements over total unique productive rearrangements; depth was the summed frequency of those rearrangements. Group comparisons of TCR breadth used two-sided Wilcoxon rank-sum tests. What TCRdb holds here is the immuneACCESS table cut down to in-frame rearrangements. Part of the clones is not present; checked against another copy, under half of the missing clones reflect an unresolved V gene, and the others are unexplained. V and J calls and clone size are as listed in that table; D and trimming were resolved from the DNA. The sample table contains around 450,000 clones; only one count was recorded for over 75% of them. Approximately 4% of the sample lies in the top ten.

This sequence originates from a person between 18 and 60 years old who received the Ad26.COV2.S COVID-19 vaccine or a placebo. The sample consisted of peripheral blood, taken in a trial of Ad26.COV2.S vaccine versus placebo. The V and J genes are TRBV27 and TRBJ1-1, with no confidently assigned D gene. The encoded CDR3 is CASRYEGNTEAFF. The DNA is as follows: TGTGCCAGCAGATATGAAGGGAACACTGAAGCTTTCTTT.